This T cell receptor (beta chain) is from a study of Ad26.COV2.S vaccination and SARS-CoV-2 variants. Some clones are missing from TCRdb's copy, which holds only in-frame ones; the method was immunoSEQ multiplex PCR. The profile shows some 450,000 clones, 90% of them singletons. Trimming removed 4 bases at V and 4 bases at J, with 17 bases between. The CDR3 is made up of 15 amino acids. Germline CDR1 SGDLS, CDR2 YYNGEE. Treatment defined: roughly 19 received Ad26.COV2.S at low or high dose, single or two shots; about 5 received placebo; per-sample allocation not given. Day 63 after the first vaccine or placebo injection was the time point for sampling.

This clonotype was sampled from a person between 18 and 65 years old who received the Ad26.COV2.S COVID-19 vaccine or a placebo. This chain joins TRBV9 and TRBJ1-2, with D tentatively TRBD1 (6 bases). The sequencing used peripheral blood, collected in a trial of Ad26.COV2.S vaccine versus placebo. CDR3 coding DNA: TGTGCCAGCAGCCCGGGGAGGGGGGCCTTCTATGGCTACACCTTC. It codes for CASSPGRGAFYGYTF. Variable domain in full (rest from reference TRBV9 and TRBJ1-2): DSGVTQTPKHLITATGQRVTLRCSPRSGDLSVYWYQQSLDQGLQFLIQYYNGEERAKGNILERFSAQQFPDLHSELNLSSLELGDSALYFCASSPGRGAFYGYTFGSGTRLTVV.